The 9 T cell receptor beta chains below were found in one sample sequenced in a study of cytomegalovirus exposure and HLA in healthy donors (dated by TCRdb to 2016 to 2017). To prepare the library, the immunoSEQ multiplex PCR assay was applied. The multiplex PCR relied on a mix of 60 forward primers for TCR Vbeta segments and 13 reverse primers for TCR Jbeta segments. Entries here come from immuneACCESS through TCRdb and include only in-frame sequences with V and J called. Some clones fail to appear in such tables; in the studies checked, an unresolved V gene covers under half of the shortfall, and the cause of the remainder is unknown. This sample comprises approximately 50,000 clones, approximately 80% of them detected only once. The ten largest clones add up to roughly 4.5% of the sample. The source material was PBMCs. The origin of the receptors is a young man in good health and CMV-seronegative.

The gene calls are TRBV7-9 and TRBJ2-5; D gene uncertain. The CDR3 runs 12 residues. Per the germline V gene, CDR1 is SEHNR and CDR2 is FQNEAQ (reference sequence). V shed 2 bases and J shed 3 bases, with 4 bases lying between them. In nucleotides, the CDR3 is TGTGCCAGCAGCTTATCGGAAGAGACCCAGTACTTC. Translated: CASSLSEETQYF.

The genes are TRBV7-2 and TRBJ2-3; 9 nucleotides match TRBD2. This CDR3 has 15 amino acids. Germline CDR1 SGHTA, CDR2 FQGNSA. V shed 5 bases, J shed 3 bases, and the junction held 6 bases outside the gene matches. The CDR3 nucleotides are TGTGCCAGCAGCCAGGGCGGGAGGGTGACAGATACGCAGTATTTT. Translated, it gives CASSQGGRVTDTQYF. The entire variable domain, with the rest obtained from reference TRBV7-2 and TRBJ2-3, is as follows: GAGVSQSPSNKVTEKGKDVELRCDPISGHTALYWYRQSLGQGLEFLIYFQGNSAPDKSGLPSDRFSAERTGGSVSTLTIQRTQQEDSAVYLCASSQGGRVTDTQYFGPGTRLTVL.

This chain joins TRBV5-1 and TRBJ2-1, with D maybe TRBD2 (6 bases). There are 17 residues in the CDR3. V lost 4 bases, J lost 1 base, and 18 bases lay in between. Germline values: CDR1 SGHRS, CDR2 YFSETQ. CDR3 in DNA: TGCGCCAGCAGCCCGGACCAGGGACTCCAGTCCTACAATGAGCAGTTCTTC. It encodes CASSPDQGLQSYNEQFF.

The chain is built from TRBV28 and TRBJ1-1; D is unclear. CDR1 and CDR2 from the germline V gene are MDHEN and SYDVKM. V lost 6 bases, J lost 0 bases, and 17 bases lay in between. This CDR3 has 16 amino acids. CDR3 bases: TGTGCCAGCAGCCCTACCTCCCAACAGATGAACACTGAAGCTTTCTTT. Translation: CASSPTSQQMNTEAFF.

The J gene is TRBJ2-3, the V gene TRBV19; 11 nucleotides match TRBD1. Trimming took 4 bases from V and 4 from J; bases not matched to a gene: 1. The CDR3 covers 14 residues. The germline gives CDR1 LNHDA, CDR2 SQIVND (reference sequence). CDR3 coding DNA: TGTGCCAGTAGTAGGGGACAGGGGGCAGATACGCAGTATTTT. This sequence encodes CASSRGQGADTQYF.

The gene calls are TRBV18 and TRBJ2-5; 7 positions match TRBD2. The CDR3 contains 13 residues. Trimming took 3 bases from V and 3 from J; bases not matched to a gene: 1. Germline-derived CDR1 and CDR2 are KGHSH and LQKENI. Here the CDR3 reads CASSPLAEETQYF. For the CDR3, the DNA is TGTGCCAGCTCACCTCTAGCGGAAGAGACCCAGTACTTC.

The rearrangement joins TRBV5-4 to TRBJ2-5, with a weak D call TRBD1 (6 bases). Germline CDR1 SGHNT, CDR2 YYREEE (reference sequence). The CDR3 covers 15 residues. V shed 2 bases and J shed 2 bases, with 13 bases lying between them. In DNA, the CDR3 is TGTGCCAGCAGCTTACGAAAACAGGGACAAGAGACCCAGTACTTC. It specifies CASSLRKQGQETQYF.

J is TRBJ1-1 and V is TRBV27, with a weak D call TRBD1 (6 bases). CDR1 and CDR2 from the germline V gene are MNHEY and SMNVEV (reference sequence). With 6 bases removed from V and 5 bases from J, the gap between germline ends came to 19 bases. CDR3 length equals 15 residues. The chain's CDR3 is CASSMGAGVGTEAFF. DNA for the CDR3: TGTGCCAGCAGCATGGGCGCAGGGGTTGGAACTGAAGCTTTCTTT.

The V and J genes are TRBV29-1 and TRBJ2-1; TRBD1 matches 9 bases. Germline-derived CDR1 and CDR2 are SQVTM and ANQGSEA. The V gene end was trimmed by 6 bases and the J gene end by 0 bases; junction bases not matched to a gene: 6. This CDR3 comprises 15 residues. CDR3 coding DNA: TGCAGCGTCACAGGGGGCGCGGGCTCCTACAATGAGCAGTTCTTC. It codes for CSVTGGAGSYNEQFF.